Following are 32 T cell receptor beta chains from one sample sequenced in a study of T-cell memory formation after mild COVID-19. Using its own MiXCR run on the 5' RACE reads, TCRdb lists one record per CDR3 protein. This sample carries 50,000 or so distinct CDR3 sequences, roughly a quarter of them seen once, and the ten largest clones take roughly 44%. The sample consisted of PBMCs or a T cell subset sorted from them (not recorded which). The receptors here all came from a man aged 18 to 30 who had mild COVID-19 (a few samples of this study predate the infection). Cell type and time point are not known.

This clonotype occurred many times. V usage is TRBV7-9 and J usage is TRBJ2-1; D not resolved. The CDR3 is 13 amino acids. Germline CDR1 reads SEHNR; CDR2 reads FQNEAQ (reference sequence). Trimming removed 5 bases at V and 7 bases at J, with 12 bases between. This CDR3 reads CASSPNHGNEQFF. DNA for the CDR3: TGTGCCAGCAGCCCAAATCATGGGAATGAGCAGTTCTTC.

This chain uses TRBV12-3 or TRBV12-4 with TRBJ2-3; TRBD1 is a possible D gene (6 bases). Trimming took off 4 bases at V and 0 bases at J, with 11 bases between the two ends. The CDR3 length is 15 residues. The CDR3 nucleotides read TGTGCCAGCAGTTACAGGGCTACTAGCACAGATACGCAGTATTTT. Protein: CASSYRATSTDTQYF.

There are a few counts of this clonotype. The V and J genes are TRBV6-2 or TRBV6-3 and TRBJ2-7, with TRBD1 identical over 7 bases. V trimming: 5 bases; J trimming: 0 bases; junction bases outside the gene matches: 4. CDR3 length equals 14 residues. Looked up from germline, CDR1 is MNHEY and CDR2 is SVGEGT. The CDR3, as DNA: TGTGCCAGCAGTGAACAGGGGAGCTCCTACGAGCAGTACGTC. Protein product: CASSEQGSSYEQYV.

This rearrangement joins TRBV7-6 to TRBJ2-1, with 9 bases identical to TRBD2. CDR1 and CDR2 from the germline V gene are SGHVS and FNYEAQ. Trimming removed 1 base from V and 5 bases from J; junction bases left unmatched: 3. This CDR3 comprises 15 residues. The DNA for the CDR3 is TGTGCCAGCAGCTTAGGACTAGCGGACAACAATGAGCAGTTCTTC. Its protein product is CASSLGLADNNEQFF.

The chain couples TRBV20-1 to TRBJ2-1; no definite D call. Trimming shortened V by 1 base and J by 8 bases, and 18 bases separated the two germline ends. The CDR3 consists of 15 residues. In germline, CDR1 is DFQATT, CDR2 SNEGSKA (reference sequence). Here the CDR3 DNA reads TGCAGTGCTAGAGGCTCTCTTGTGGTCCGGGATGAGCAGTTCTTC. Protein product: CSARGSLVVRDEQFF.

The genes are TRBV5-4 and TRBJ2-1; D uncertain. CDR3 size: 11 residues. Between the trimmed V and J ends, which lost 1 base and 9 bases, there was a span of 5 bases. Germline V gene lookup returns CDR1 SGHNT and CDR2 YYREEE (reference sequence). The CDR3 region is CASSLTAEQFF. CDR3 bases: TGTGCCAGCAGCTTGACAGCTGAGCAGTTCTTC.

CDR3 residues: CASSLSERTGELFF. CDR3 DNA: TGTGCCAGCAGCTTAAGCGAACGCACCGGGGAGCTGTTTTTT. The chain carries TRBV7-6 and TRBJ2-2, with unresolved D. Germline CDR1 reads SGHVS; CDR2 reads FNYEAQ. This CDR3 contains 14 residues. With 2 bases removed from V and 4 bases from J, the gap between germline ends came to 8 bases.

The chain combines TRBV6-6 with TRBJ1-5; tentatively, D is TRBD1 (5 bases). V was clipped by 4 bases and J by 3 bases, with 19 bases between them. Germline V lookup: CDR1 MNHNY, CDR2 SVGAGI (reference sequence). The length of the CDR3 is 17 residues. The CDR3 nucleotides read TGTGCCAGCAGTTGGGACCGGGACGGGAGCTTCAATCAGCCCCAGCATTTT. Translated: CASSWDRDGSFNQPQHF.

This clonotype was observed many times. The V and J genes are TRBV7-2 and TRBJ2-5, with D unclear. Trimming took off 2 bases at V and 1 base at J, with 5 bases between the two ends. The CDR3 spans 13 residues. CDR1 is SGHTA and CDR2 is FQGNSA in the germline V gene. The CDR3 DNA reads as TGTGCCAGCAGCTTATGGGGCCAAGAGACCCAGTACTTC. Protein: CASSLWGQETQYF.

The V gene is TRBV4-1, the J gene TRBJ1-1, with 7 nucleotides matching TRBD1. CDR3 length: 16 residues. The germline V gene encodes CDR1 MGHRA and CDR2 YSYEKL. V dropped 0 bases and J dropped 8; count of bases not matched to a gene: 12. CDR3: CASSQEQGPQRIEAFF. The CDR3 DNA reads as TGCGCCAGCAGCCAAGAACAGGGGCCGCAACGGATAGAAGCTTTCTTT.

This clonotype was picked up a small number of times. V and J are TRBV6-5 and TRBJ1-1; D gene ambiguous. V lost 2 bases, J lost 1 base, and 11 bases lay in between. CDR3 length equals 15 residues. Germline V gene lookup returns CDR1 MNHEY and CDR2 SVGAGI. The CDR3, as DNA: TGTGCCAGCAGTTACGGGGTACCGCGGAACACTGAAGCTTTCTTT. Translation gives CASSYGVPRNTEAFF.

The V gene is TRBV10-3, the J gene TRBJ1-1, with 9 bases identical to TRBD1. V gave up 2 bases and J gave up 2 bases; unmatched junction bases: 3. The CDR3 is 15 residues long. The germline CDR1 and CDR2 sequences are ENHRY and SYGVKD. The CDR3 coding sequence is TGTGCCATCAGTGAGGGGACAGGGCTCAACACTGAAGCTTTCTTT. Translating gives CAISEGTGLNTEAFF.

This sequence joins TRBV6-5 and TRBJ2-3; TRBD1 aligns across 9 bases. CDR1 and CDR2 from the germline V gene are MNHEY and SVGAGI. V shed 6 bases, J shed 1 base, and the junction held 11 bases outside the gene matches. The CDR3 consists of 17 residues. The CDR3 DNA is TGTGCCAGCAGCCACGAAGTCGACAGGGGGGGCACAGATACGCAGTATTTT. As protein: CASSHEVDRGGTDTQYF.

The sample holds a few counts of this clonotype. The CDR3 bases are TGTGCCAGCAGCCCGCGTAGCGGGGGGACCTCACGGGGGGCTGAGCAGTATTTT. Amino acid sequence: CASSPRSGGTSRGAEQYF. The chain carries TRBV3-1 and TRBJ2-3, with 10 bases matching TRBD2. This CDR3 is built from 18 residues. J was trimmed by 11 bases and V by 4 bases; bases with no gene match: 21. Germline values: CDR1 LGHDT, CDR2 YNNKEL (reference sequence).

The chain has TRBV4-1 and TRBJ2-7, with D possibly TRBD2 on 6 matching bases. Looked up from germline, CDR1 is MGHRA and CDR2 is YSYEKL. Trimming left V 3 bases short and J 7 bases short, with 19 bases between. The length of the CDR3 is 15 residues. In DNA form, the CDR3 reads TGCGCCAGCAGCCAGGGAGGAGGCCCCGTACGAGAGCAGTACTTC. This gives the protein CASSQGGGPVREQYF.

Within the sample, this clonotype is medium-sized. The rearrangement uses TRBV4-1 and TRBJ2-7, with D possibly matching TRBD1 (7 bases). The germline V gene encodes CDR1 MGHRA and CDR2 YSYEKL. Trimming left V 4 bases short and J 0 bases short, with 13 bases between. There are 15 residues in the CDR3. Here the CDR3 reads CASSLRGESSYEQYF. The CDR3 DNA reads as TGCGCCAGCAGCCTCAGGGGGGAAAGCTCCTACGAGCAGTACTTC.

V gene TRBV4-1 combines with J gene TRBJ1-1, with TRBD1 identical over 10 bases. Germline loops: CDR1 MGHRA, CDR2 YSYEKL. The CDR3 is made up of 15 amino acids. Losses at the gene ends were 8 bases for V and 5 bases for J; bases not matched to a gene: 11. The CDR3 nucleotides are TGCGCCAGCGGAGAGACAGGGGGCGCGACTACTGAAGCTTTCTTT. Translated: CASGETGGATTEAFF.

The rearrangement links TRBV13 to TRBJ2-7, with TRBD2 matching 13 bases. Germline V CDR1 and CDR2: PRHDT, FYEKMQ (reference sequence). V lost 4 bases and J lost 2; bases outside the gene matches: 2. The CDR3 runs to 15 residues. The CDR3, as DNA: TGTGCCAGCAGCTCCGGACTAGCGGGAGCCTACGAGCAGTACTTC. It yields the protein CASSSGLAGAYEQYF.

The CDR3 sequence is CAGSEQGAYEQYF. The DNA for the CDR3 is TGTGCAGGGAGTGAACAGGGGGCCTACGAGCAGTACTTC. J is TRBJ2-7 and V is TRBV5-4; 8 positions agree with TRBD1. The CDR3 contains 13 residues. Per the germline V gene, CDR1 is SGHNT and CDR2 is YYREEE (reference sequence).

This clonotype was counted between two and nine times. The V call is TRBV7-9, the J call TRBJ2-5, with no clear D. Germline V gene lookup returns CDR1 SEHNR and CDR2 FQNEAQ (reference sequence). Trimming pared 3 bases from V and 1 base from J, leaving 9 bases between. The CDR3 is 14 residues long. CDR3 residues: CASSFRTVQETQYF. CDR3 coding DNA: TGTGCCAGCAGCTTTCGGACGGTCCAAGAGACCCAGTACTTC.

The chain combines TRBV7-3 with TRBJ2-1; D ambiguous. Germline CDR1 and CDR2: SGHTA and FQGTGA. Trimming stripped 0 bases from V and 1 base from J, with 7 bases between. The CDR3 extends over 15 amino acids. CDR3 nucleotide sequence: TGTGCCAGCAGCTTAACTGGCTCGTCCTACAATGAGCAGTTCTTC. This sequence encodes CASSLTGSSYNEQFF.

The chain's CDR3 is CSVVGRGTEIYEQYF. CDR3 in DNA: TGCAGCGTTGTGGGTAGGGGTACAGAGATCTACGAGCAGTACTTC. The genes are TRBV29-1 and TRBJ2-7, with D perhaps matching TRBD1 (5 bases). Germline V CDR1 and CDR2: SQVTM, ANQGSEA. V shed 4 bases and J shed 3 bases, with 19 bases lying between them. The CDR3 runs 15 residues.

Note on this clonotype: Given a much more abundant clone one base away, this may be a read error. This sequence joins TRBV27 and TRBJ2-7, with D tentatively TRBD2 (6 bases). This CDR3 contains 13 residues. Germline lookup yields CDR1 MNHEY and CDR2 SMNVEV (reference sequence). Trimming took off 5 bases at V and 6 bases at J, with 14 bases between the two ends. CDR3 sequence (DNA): TGTGCCAGCAGTCAGTCATCAGCGGGCGAGCAGTACTTC. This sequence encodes CASSQSSAGEQYF.

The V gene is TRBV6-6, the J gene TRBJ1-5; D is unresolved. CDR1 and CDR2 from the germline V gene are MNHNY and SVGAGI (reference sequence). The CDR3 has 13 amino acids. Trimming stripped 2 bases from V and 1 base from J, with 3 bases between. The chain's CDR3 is CASSYESNQPQHF. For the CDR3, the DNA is TGTGCCAGCAGTTACGAGAGCAATCAGCCCCAGCATTTT.

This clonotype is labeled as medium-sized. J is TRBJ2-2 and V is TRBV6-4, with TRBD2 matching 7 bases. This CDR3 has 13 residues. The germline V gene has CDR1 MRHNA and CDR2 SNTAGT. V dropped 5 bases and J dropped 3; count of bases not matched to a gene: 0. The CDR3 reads CASSSGDTGELFF. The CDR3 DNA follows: TGTGCCAGCAGTAGCGGGGACACCGGGGAGCTGTTTTTT.

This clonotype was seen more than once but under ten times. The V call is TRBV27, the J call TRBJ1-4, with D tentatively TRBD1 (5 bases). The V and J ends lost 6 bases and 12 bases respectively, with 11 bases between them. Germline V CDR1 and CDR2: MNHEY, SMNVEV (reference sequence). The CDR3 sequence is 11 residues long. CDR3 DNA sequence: TGTGCCAGCAGCCCCGGGGGGGAACTGTTTTTT. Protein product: CASSPGGELFF.

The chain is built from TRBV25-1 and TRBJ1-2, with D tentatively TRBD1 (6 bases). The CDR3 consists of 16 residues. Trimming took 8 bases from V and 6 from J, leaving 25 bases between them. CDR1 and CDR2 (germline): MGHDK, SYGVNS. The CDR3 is CASESPRAGDMDGYTF. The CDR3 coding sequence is TGTGCCAGCGAAAGCCCCCGGGCAGGGGATATGGATGGCTACACCTTC.

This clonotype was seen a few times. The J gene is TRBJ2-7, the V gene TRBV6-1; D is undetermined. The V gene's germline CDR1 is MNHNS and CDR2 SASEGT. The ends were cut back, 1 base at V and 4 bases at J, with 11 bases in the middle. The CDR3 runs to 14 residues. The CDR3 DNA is TGTGCCAGCAGTGAAGAACAGACCGATTACGAGCAGTACTTC. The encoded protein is CASSEEQTDYEQYF.

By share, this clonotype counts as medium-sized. In DNA form, the CDR3 reads TGTGCCAGCAGTGACAGGGGCACCGGGGAGCTGTTTTTT. Translated, it gives CASSDRGTGELFF. The chain is built from TRBV6-4 and TRBJ2-2; D may be TRBD1 (5 bases). Per the germline V gene, CDR1 is MRHNA and CDR2 is SNTAGT. The V end was cut by 2 bases, the J end by 4 bases, with 5 bases between. This CDR3 comprises 13 residues.

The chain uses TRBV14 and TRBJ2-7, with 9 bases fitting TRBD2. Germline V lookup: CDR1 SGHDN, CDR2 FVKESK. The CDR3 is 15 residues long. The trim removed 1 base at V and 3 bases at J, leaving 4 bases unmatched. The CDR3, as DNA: TGTGCCAGCAGCCAAGGCCTAGCGGGGATCTACGAGCAGTACTTC. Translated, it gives CASSQGLAGIYEQYF.

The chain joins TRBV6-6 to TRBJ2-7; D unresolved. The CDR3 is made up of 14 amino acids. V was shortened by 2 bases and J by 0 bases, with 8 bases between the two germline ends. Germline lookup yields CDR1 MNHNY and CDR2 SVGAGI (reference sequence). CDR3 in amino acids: CASSYVESSYEQYV. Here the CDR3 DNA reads TGTGCCAGCAGTTACGTGGAAAGCTCCTACGAGCAGTACGTC.

The DNA for the CDR3 is TGTGCCACTCAAAGGGGTTGGAACACTGAAGCTTTCTTT. It yields the protein CATQRGWNTEAFF. The rearrangement joins TRBV6-5 to TRBJ1-1, with D maybe TRBD1 (5 bases). The germline V gene has CDR1 MNHEY and CDR2 SVGAGI. The CDR3 is 13 amino acids. With 10 bases removed from V and 1 base from J, the gap between germline ends came to 13 bases.